The rows below give T cell receptor beta chains drawn from one sample of a study of blood T cells in healthy people across ages. One entry per CDR3 protein results from TCRdb running MiXCR on the 5' RACE reads. The data show about 1 million distinct CDR3 sequences, with under 45% seen just once and approximately 17% held by the top ten. The material sequenced was blood. These receptor sequences come from a woman in her sixties in good health. The CDR3 runs from the conserved cysteine through the conserved F or W. The D gene is left open where the match is weak. Size is stated for part of the rows, as once, few or many counts, or as a class when the clone is expanded.

V gene: TRBV11-2; clone size: once; J gene: TRBJ2-4; D gene: .; CDR3 protein: CASSFVGIGGRERNIQYF
V gene: TRBV14; clone size: .; J gene: TRBJ1-1; D gene: .; CDR3 protein: CASSRTRGGTEAFF
V gene: TRBV20-1; clone size: .; J gene: TRBJ1-5; D gene: .; CDR3 protein: CSARGVGGPNQPQHF
V gene: TRBV11-2; clone size: .; J gene: TRBJ2-1; D gene: .; CDR3 protein: CASSLEGRSGNEQFF
V gene: TRBV5-1; clone size: .; J gene: TRBJ2-3; D gene: .; CDR3 protein: CASSQEGVSDTQYF
V gene: TRBV10-3; clone size: few; J gene: TRBJ2-1; D gene: TRBD1; CDR3 protein: CAISDGQGLFF
V gene: TRBV7-9; clone size: .; J gene: TRBJ2-5; D gene: TRBD2; CDR3 protein: CASSAGLAGESETQYF
V gene: TRBV20-1; clone size: .; J gene: TRBJ2-3; D gene: .; CDR3 protein: CSARDFMGGRGHTTDTQYF
V gene: TRBV29-1; clone size: .; J gene: TRBJ2-1; D gene: TRBD2; CDR3 protein: CSVIAGGEQFF
V gene: TRBV27; clone size: .; J gene: TRBJ2-7; D gene: .; CDR3 protein: CASSISGFSYEQYF
V gene: TRBV20-1; clone size: .; J gene: TRBJ2-6; D gene: .; CDR3 protein: CSAPTDSGANVLTF
V gene: TRBV5-1; clone size: .; J gene: TRBJ2-3; D gene: TRBD2; CDR3 protein: CASSPEGTSDPQYF
V gene: TRBV12-3/TRBV12-4; clone size: .; J gene: TRBJ2-7; D gene: TRBD1; CDR3 protein: CASSGPGQGIYEQYF
V gene: TRBV12-5; clone size: .; J gene: TRBJ2-5; D gene: TRBD1; CDR3 protein: CASGGTGQETQYF
V gene: TRBV25-1; clone size: .; J gene: TRBJ2-5; D gene: .; CDR3 protein: CASSESGTGWYQETQYF
V gene: TRBV9; clone size: .; J gene: TRBJ2-1; D gene: TRBD2; CDR3 protein: CASSPIAGGGEQFF
V gene: TRBV12-3/TRBV12-4; clone size: .; J gene: .; D gene: TRBD2; CDR3 protein: CTSNPGLGNQETQFF
V gene: TRBV29-1; clone size: .; J gene: TRBJ2-1; D gene: TRBD2; CDR3 protein: CSVPDWVAGYNEQFF
V gene: TRBV11-2; clone size: .; J gene: TRBJ1-2; D gene: .; CDR3 protein: CASSLGIGGVGYTF
V gene: TRBV12-3/TRBV12-4; clone size: .; J gene: TRBJ1-2; D gene: .; CDR3 protein: CASRGGGRYGYTF